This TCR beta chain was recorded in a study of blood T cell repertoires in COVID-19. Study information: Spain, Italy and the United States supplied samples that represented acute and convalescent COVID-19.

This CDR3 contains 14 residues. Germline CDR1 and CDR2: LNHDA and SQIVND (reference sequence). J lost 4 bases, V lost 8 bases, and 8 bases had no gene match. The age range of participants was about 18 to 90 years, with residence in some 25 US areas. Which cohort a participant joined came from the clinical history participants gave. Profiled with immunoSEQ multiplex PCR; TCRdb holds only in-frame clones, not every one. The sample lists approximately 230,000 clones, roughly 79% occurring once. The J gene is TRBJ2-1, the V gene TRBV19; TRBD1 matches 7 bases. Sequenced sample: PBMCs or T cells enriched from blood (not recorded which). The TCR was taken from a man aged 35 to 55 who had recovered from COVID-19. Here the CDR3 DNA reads TGTGCCAGTTCCCCGGGACAGATATACAATGAGCAGTTCTTC. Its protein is CASSPGQIYNEQFF.